These T cell receptor beta chains were read from a single sample in a study of blood T cell repertoires in COVID-19. Clones were sequenced by immunoSEQ multiplex PCR, and TCRdb holds only the in-frame ones, with some missing. The data contain about 240,000 clones, roughly four fifths of them seen just once; the ten biggest clones take up roughly a tenth. The sample consisted of peripheral blood. Every receptor here comes from a woman older than 75 with acute or convalescent COVID-19. Each CDR3 is given with its conserved first and last residue. The order of the fields is J gene, V gene, CDR3 protein.

J gene: TRBJ2-1
V gene: TRBV6-5
CDR3 protein: CASTTRTSGNEQFF

J gene: TRBJ1-2
V gene: TRBV6-5
CDR3 protein: CASSREESGYTF

J gene: TRBJ1-1
V gene: TRBV15
CDR3 protein: CATSVGGRGTTAEAFF

J gene: TRBJ1-1
V gene: TRBV7-8
CDR3 protein: CASSLDRNTEAFF

J gene: TRBJ1-6
V gene: TRBV5-6
CDR3 protein: CASSSLGTGGARSPLHF

J gene: TRBJ2-1
V gene: TRBV3-1/TRBV3-2
CDR3 protein: CASSPPRPPRSSYNEQFF

J gene: TRBJ1-1
V gene: TRBV28
CDR3 protein: CASSPDRGQGAFF

J gene: TRBJ1-6
V gene: TRBV4-1
CDR3 protein: CASSRRHETGGSTYNSPLHF

J gene: TRBJ1-4
V gene: TRBV5-4
CDR3 protein: CASSKGQGGEKLFF

J gene: TRBJ2-1
V gene: TRBV3-1/TRBV3-2
CDR3 protein: CASSQEGGQSYNEQFF

J gene: TRBJ2-1
V gene: TRBV9
CDR3 protein: CASSPRGSSYNEQFF

J gene: TRBJ1-1
V gene: TRBV6-5
CDR3 protein: CASSSGQVMNTEAFF

J gene: TRBJ1-3
V gene: TRBV6-5
CDR3 protein: CASPGQGIGNTIYF

J gene: TRBJ2-5
V gene: TRBV6-1
CDR3 protein: CASSEALTGGLETQYF

J gene: TRBJ2-7
V gene: TRBV28
CDR3 protein: CASSFDRRSTYEQYF

J gene: TRBJ1-1
V gene: TRBV7-8
CDR3 protein: CASSWRENTEAFF

J gene: TRBJ1-2
V gene: TRBV10-3
CDR3 protein: CAISEQGALTMGYTF

J gene: TRBJ2-3
V gene: TRBV5-1
CDR3 protein: CASSLAARGSTDTQYF